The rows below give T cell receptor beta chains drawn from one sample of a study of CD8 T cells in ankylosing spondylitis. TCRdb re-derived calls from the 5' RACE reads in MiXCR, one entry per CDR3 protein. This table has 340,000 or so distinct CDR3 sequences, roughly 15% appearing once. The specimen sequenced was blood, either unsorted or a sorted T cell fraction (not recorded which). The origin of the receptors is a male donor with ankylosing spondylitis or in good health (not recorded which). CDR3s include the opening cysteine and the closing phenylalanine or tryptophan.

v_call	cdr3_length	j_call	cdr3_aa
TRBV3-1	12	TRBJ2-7	CASSPERGRRYF
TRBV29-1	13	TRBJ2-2	CSVDGLRTGELFF
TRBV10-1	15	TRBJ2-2	CASSGGYPNTGELFF
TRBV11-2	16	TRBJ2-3	CASSSLPYESTDTQYF
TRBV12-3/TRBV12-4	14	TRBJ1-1	CASSPTPGNTEAFF
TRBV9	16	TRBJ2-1	CASSVATSYGVNEQFF
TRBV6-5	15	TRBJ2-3	CASSSGWKGTDTQYF
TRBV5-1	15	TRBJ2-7	CASSFTLAVSYEQYF
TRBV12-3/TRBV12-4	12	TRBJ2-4	CASSLRGNIQYF
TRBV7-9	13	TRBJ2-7	CASSRSTGYEQYF
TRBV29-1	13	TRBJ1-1	CSVVKDRGTEAFF
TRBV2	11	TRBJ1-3	CARGSGNTIYF
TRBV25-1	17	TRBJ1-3	CASSEPGQGARGNTIYF
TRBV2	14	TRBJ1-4	CASRETGTNEKLFF
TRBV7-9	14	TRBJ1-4	CASSPSRPLEKLFF
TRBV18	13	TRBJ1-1	CASSERAPPEAFF
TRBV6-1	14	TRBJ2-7	CASRLDPGAYEQYF
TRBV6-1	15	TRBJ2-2	CASSVHSTNTGELFF
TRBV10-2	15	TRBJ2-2	CAIKTSGEHTGELFF
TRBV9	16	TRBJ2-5	CASSVAGDRVGETQYF
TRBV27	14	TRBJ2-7	CASRPDRGVYEQYF
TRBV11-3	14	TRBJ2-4	CASSKGLAKNIQYF
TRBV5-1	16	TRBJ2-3	CASSLGQGPSTDTQYF
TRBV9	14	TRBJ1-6	CASSAGSSASPLHF
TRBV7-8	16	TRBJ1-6	CASSIRLPPERSPLHF
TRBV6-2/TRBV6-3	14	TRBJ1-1	CASSPSREGGGAFF
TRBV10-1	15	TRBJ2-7	CASSAGASGSYEQYF
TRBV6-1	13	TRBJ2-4	CASSESGKNIQYF
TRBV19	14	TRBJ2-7	CASRQDPSSYEQYF
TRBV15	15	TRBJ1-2	CATSRGQGNDYGYTF
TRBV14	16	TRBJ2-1	CASSALSSGSYNEQFF
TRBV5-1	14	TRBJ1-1	CASSSGTANTEAFF
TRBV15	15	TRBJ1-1	CATSRDLEGQGKAFF
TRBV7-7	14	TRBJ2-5	CASSPQDSQETQYF
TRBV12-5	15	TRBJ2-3	CASGFGNLPRDTQYF
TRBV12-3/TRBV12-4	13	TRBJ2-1	CASSSLLDNEQFF
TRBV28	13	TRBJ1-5	CASSSFSDQPQHF
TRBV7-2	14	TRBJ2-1	CASSLRTGHNEQFF
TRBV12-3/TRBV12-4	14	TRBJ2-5	CASTTSGRAETQYF
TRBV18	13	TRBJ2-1	CASSPLGVDEQFF
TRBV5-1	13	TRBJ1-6	CASSYGVDSPLHF
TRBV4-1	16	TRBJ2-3	CASSRLGQGAGDTQYF
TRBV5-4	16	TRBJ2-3	CASDAGPTPYTDTQYF
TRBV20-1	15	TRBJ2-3	CCAPSLRGVADTQYF
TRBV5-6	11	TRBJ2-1	CASTTGGEQFF
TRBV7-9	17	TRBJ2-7	CASSQHLASSGAYEQYF
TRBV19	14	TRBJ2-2	CASSMHTNTGELFF
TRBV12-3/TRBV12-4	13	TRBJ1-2	CASRPSIGRGYTF
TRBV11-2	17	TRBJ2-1	CASSLDTASGSYNEQFF
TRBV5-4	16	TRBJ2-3	CASSLYLQGAADTQYF
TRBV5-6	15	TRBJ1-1	CASSFGVNRNTEAFF